These 19 T cell receptor beta chains came from one sample sequenced in a study of response to subunit inactivated influenza vaccine. One entry per CDR3 protein, called by TCRdb with MiXCR from the RT-PCR reads. Here the sample spans fewer than 700,000 distinct CDR3 sequences, 13% being singletons. The sample here was PBMCs from blood, taken about 6 weeks after vaccination. All receptors come from a man aged 50 to 59 who received an inactivated influenza vaccine.

This clonotype was found many times. The chain employs TRBV28 and TRBJ1-1; D is undetermined. Between the trimmed V and J ends, which lost 5 bases and 0 bases, there was a span of 10 bases. The V gene's germline CDR1 is MDHEN and CDR2 SYDVKM. This CDR3 comprises 14 residues. The CDR3, as DNA: TGTGCCAGCAGTCCTCAACAGATGAACACTGAAGCTTTCTTT. Translating it yields CASSPQQMNTEAFF.

This clonotype was seen a few times. The V gene is TRBV20-1, the J gene TRBJ2-7; 7 bases agree with TRBD2. V shed 4 bases and J 3 bases; nucleotides not matched to a gene: 12. The CDR3 sequence is 15 residues long. The germline gives CDR1 DFQATT, CDR2 SNEGSKA (reference sequence). The CDR3, as DNA: TGCAGTGCTATCTCCAGTGGAGGGAGGGGCTACGAGCAGTACTTC. It encodes CSAISSGGRGYEQYF.

This clonotype was recorded many times. The genes are TRBV6-2 or TRBV6-3 and TRBJ2-2; D remains unclear. Germline assignment: CDR1 MNHEY and CDR2 SVGEGT. V lost 2 bases to trimming and J lost 0 bases, with 4 bases between them. The CDR3 length is 14 residues. The CDR3 here is CASSYEANTGELFF. The CDR3 region has the DNA TGTGCCAGCAGTTACGAGGCGAACACCGGGGAGCTGTTTTTT.

This clonotype was counted only a few times. This rearrangement joins TRBV5-1 to TRBJ2-1, with D unresolved. The V gene lost 2 bases and the J gene lost 5 bases, with 14 bases spanning the gap. The CDR3 sequence is 15 residues long. Germline CDR1 SGHRS, CDR2 YFSETQ. This chain's CDR3 is CASSFGHSGDNEQFF. Here the CDR3 DNA reads TGCGCCAGCAGCTTCGGGCATTCTGGCGACAATGAGCAGTTCTTC.

This clonotype was observed at least ten times. The V call is TRBV29-1, the J call TRBJ2-3; TRBD2 agrees at 12 bases. Germline V gene lookup returns CDR1 SQVTM and CDR2 ANQGSEA. The junction had 7 bases not matched to a gene; V was cut back by 6 bases and J by 3 bases. The CDR3 contains 15 residues. The CDR3 protein is CSVAGLAGLTDTQYF. CDR3 DNA sequence: TGCAGCGTCGCTGGACTAGCGGGATTAACAGATACGCAGTATTTT.

As to this clonotype: Relative to the germline gene, one junction end is altered; a read error may explain this. The gene calls are TRBV20-1 and TRBJ2-3; the match to TRBD1 covers 10 bases. The V gene's germline CDR1 is DFQATT and CDR2 SNEGSKA (reference sequence). CDR3 length: 14 amino acids. Here the CDR3 reads CCAAGTGASSTQYF. CDR3 bases: TGCTGTGCAGCAGGGACAGGGGCATCGAGTACGCAGTATTTT.

The chain couples TRBV10-3 to TRBJ2-3; TRBD2 agrees at 9 bases. The CDR3 sequence is 16 residues long. Germline CDR1 and CDR2: ENHRY and SYGVKD. The ends lost 6 bases at V and 3 bases at J; junction bases unmatched: 10. The CDR3 nucleotides are TGTGCCATCAGCGAGGGGGCTAGCGGGAAGACAGATACGCAGTATTTT. Amino acids: CAISEGASGKTDTQYF.

This clonotype came up a few times. The rearrangement joins TRBV3-1 to TRBJ2-1; TRBD2 matches 9 bases. J lost 6 bases, V lost 3 bases, and 6 bases had no gene match. From germline, CDR1 is LGHDT and CDR2 YNNKEL (reference sequence). This CDR3 region has 15 residues. The CDR3 sequence: CASSHPLAGSNEQFF. The CDR3 DNA follows: TGTGCCAGCAGCCATCCTCTAGCGGGGAGCAATGAGCAGTTCTTC.

The genes are TRBV6-6 and TRBJ1-5; D remains ambiguous. Per the germline V gene, CDR1 is MNHNY and CDR2 is SVGAGI (reference sequence). With 7 bases removed from V and 6 bases from J, the gap between germline ends came to 10 bases. This CDR3 has 12 amino acids. The DNA for the CDR3 is TGTGCCAGCACAGCGGGCAGTCAGCCCCAGCATTTT. Encoded protein: CASTAGSQPQHF.

This clonotype appeared a few times. The rearrangement uses TRBV20-1 and TRBJ2-7; D is unclear. CDR3 length: 13 amino acids. Germline V lookup: CDR1 DFQATT, CDR2 SNEGSKA (reference sequence). The V end lost 0 bases, the J end lost 3 bases, and 9 bases lay between the germline ends. The CDR3 bases are TGCAGTGCTAGAGATCCAAACCGCTACGAGCAGTACTTC. It encodes CSARDPNRYEQYF.

This clonotype was recorded at least ten times. This chain links TRBV7-9 with TRBJ2-1; no clear D gene. V was shortened by 0 bases and J by 7 bases, with 4 bases between the two germline ends. Germline V gene data show CDR1 as SEHNR and CDR2 as FQNEAQ (reference sequence). This CDR3 has 12 amino acids. The DNA for the CDR3 is TGTGCCAGCAGCTTAGCGCTAAATGAGCAGTTCTTC. Protein sequence: CASSLALNEQFF.

The J gene is TRBJ2-7, the V gene TRBV6-1; 9 nucleotides line up with TRBD1. This CDR3 contains 16 residues. V shed 1 base, J shed 2 bases, and the junction held 6 bases outside the gene matches. The germline V gene has CDR1 MNHNS and CDR2 SASEGT. The CDR3 loop reads CASSEGPRTGAYEQYF. The CDR3 coding sequence is TGTGCCAGCAGTGAAGGTCCTAGGACAGGGGCCTACGAGCAGTACTTC.

This clonotype came up many times. CDR3 bases: TGTGCCAGCAGCTTAGATACGAACACTGAAGCTTTCTTT. As protein: CASSLDTNTEAFF. The chain is built from TRBV11-2 and TRBJ1-1; no clear D gene. The germline gives CDR1 SGHAT, CDR2 FQNNGV. The CDR3 loop spans 13 amino acids. The ends were cut back, 0 bases at V and 1 base at J, with 3 bases in the middle. Looking up the rest from reference TRBV11-2 and TRBJ1-1 gives the full variable domain: EAGVAQSPRYKIIEKRQSVAFWCNPISGHATLYWYQQILGQGPKLLIQFQNNGVVDDSQLPKDRFSAERLKGVDSTLKIQPAKLEDSAVYLCASSLDTNTEAFFGQGTRLTVV.

This clonotype occurred a few times. The CDR3 region has the DNA TGTGCCATCAGTGAGCTGAGGGGGACTGAAGCTTTCTTT. Residues: CAISELRGTEAFF. The J gene is TRBJ1-1, the V gene TRBV10-3, with TRBD1 as a possible D gene (6 bases). This CDR3 has 13 residues. Germline CDR1 is ENHRY and CDR2 is SYGVKD. V was pared by 2 bases and J by 5 bases, with 9 bases between.

This clonotype was counted a few times. The chain employs TRBV20-1 and TRBJ2-1, with D perhaps matching TRBD2 (7 bases). V lost 0 bases and J lost 7, with 22 bases in between. The germline V gene encodes CDR1 DFQATT and CDR2 SNEGSKA (reference sequence). The CDR3 totals 17 residues. CDR3 sequence: CSARDPGSRGGINEQFF. CDR3 DNA: TGCAGTGCTAGAGATCCCGGCTCGAGGGGGGGTATTAATGAGCAGTTCTTC.

This clonotype was seen many times. This rearrangement joins TRBV5-1 to TRBJ2-7; unclear D gene. This CDR3 is 13 amino acids long. The ends were cut back, 4 bases at V and 0 bases at J, with 8 bases in the middle. Germline V lookup: CDR1 SGHRS, CDR2 YFSETQ. In DNA form, the CDR3 reads TGCGCCAGCAGCCAGCTAAGCTCCTACGAGCAGTACTTC. It is translated as CASSQLSSYEQYF.

Here the CDR3 reads CASRPGVGGFGELFF. CDR3 DNA: TGTGCCAGTCGTCCAGGGGTTGGGGGCTTCGGGGAGCTGTTTTTT. The chain is built from TRBV19 and TRBJ2-2, with D tentatively TRBD1 (6 bases). Germline CDR1 LNHDA, CDR2 SQIVND (reference sequence). The CDR3 is made up of 15 amino acids. The V and J ends lost 8 bases and 7 bases respectively, with 20 bases between them.

This clonotype was observed at least ten times. V usage is TRBV29-1 and J usage is TRBJ2-3; 8 bases fit TRBD1. Germline CDR1 reads SQVTM; CDR2 reads ANQGSEA. The CDR3 contains 14 residues. The V segment lost 4 bases and the J segment 0 bases; nucleotides outside the gene matches: 3. The CDR3 spells CSVARGPSTDTQYF. The CDR3 coding sequence is TGCAGCGTTGCCAGGGGGCCAAGCACAGATACGCAGTATTTT.

This clonotype turned up a few times. This chain joins TRBV6-2 or TRBV6-3 and TRBJ2-5, with a possible D match to TRBD1 (5 bases). The CDR3 consists of 14 residues. V lost 2 bases, J lost 1 base, and 8 bases lay in between. Germline V gene data show CDR1 as MNHEY and CDR2 as SVGEGT. The CDR3 DNA is TGTGCCAGCAGTTACGTGCAGGGCCAAGAGACCCAGTACTTC. It translates to CASSYVQGQETQYF.